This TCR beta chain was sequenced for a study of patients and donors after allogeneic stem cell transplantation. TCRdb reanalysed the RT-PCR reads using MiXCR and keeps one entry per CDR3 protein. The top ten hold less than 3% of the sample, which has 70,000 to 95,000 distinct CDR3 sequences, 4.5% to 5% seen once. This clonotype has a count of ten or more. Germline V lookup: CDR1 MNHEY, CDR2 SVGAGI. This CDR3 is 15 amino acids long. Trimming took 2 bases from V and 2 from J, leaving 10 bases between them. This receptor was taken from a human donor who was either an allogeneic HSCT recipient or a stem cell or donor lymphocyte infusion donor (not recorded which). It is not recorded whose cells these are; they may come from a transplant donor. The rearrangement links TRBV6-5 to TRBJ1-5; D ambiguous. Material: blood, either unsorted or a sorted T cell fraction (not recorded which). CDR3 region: CASSYRVIGNQPQHF. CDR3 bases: TGTGCCAGCAGTTACAGGGTTATAGGCAATCAGCCCCAGCATTTT.